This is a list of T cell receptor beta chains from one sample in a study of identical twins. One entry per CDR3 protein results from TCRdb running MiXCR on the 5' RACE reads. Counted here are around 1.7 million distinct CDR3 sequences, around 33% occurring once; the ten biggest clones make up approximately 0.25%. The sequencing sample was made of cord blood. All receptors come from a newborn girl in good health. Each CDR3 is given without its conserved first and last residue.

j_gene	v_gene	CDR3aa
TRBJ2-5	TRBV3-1	ASSQEWLASQETQY
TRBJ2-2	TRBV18	ASSPRPPDSNTGELF
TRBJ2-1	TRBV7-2	ASSSDALAGGPLNNEQF
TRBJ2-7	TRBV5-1	ASTEGAPSYEQY
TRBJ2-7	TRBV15	ATSRDSEGGYEQY
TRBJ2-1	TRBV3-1	ASSHRGGDEQF
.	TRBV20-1	SASGSYNEQY
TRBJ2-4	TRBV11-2	ASILVAGGPLAKNIQY
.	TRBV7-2	ASSLRGESEQY
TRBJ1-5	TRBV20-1	SAAWTGGRSNQPQH
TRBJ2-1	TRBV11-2	ASSPIKPREQF